Listed below are T cell receptor beta chains from one sample, sequenced in a study of cytomegalovirus exposure and HLA in healthy donors. Assay used: immunoSEQ multiplex PCR; TCRdb lists only in-frame clones, some missing. Counted here are 160,000 or so clones, roughly four fifths occurring once; the ten biggest clones make up 4.3%. The sequenced sample consisted of PBMCs. These receptor sequences come from a man aged 35-49 years in good health and CMV-seronegative. Each CDR3 is given with its conserved first and last residue. Each record gives: CDR3 length, V gene, clone size, D gene, J gene, CDR3 DNA, CDR3 protein. A D gene is named only where the DNA matches it firmly. The size entry is marked missing in some rows and otherwise reads once, few, many or a size class.

>16|TRBV7-6|once|NA|TRBJ2-3
TGTGCCAGCAGCTTAGAGGGGGGGCGAGGCACAGATACGCAGTATTTT
CASSLEGGRGTDTQYF
>16|TRBV30|NA|TRBD1|TRBJ1-2
TGTGCCTGGAGGAACATTAGGGGGCTAAACGTCTATGGCTACACCTTC
CAWRNIRGLNVYGYTF
>16|TRBV4-1|NA|NA|TRBJ2-3
TGCGCCAGCAGCCATACCCGTACAGGGCCCACAGATACGCAGTATTTT
CASSHTRTGPTDTQYF
>13|TRBV6-5|NA|NA|TRBJ2-7
TGTGCCAGTAATACAGGGTCGAGAGCCGAGCAGTACTTC
CASNTGSRAEQYF
>14|TRBV5-1|NA|NA|TRBJ1-4
TGCGCCAGCAGCGCTGGGGGCGTGGGTGAAAAACTGTTTTTT
CASSAGGVGEKLFF
>13|TRBV7-7|NA|NA|TRBJ2-7
TGTGCTAGCAGCTCGACTAGGGCGGGGGAGCAGTACTTC
CASSSTRAGEQYF
>16|TRBV5-4|NA|NA|TRBJ2-6
TGTGCCAGCAGCTTGTCCCGTAGCGCTGGGGCCAACGTCCTGACTTTC
CASSLSRSAGANVLTF
>15|TRBV19|NA|NA|TRBJ1-2
TGTGCCAGTTCCCGCCTGGGGGGGCTGGACTATGGCTACACCTTC
CASSRLGGLDYGYTF
>16|TRBV4-3|NA|TRBD1|TRBJ1-2
TGCGCCAGCAGCCAGGTTACCGGGACAGGGGGCTGTGGCTACACCTTC
CASSQVTGTGGCGYTF
>17|TRBV18|NA|TRBD1|TRBJ2-5
TGTGCCAGCTCACCGACCCTGGGACAGAATATTAAAGAGACCCAGTACTTC
CASSPTLGQNIKETQYF
>16|TRBV5-8|once|TRBD1|TRBJ2-1
TGTGCCAGCAGCTTGGTGTCCGGGACAGGGGGCGATGAGCAGTTCTTC
CASSLVSGTGGDEQFF
>13|TRBV5-6|few|TRBD1|TRBJ1-3
TGTGCCAGCAGCTGGGACAGGGGAAACACCATATATTTT
CASSWDRGNTIYF
>17|TRBV6-1|NA|NA|TRBJ2-7
TGTGCCAGCAGTGTGTCTCTACCAATAATCCCGTCCTACGAGCAGTACTTC
CASSVSLPIIPSYEQYF
>14|TRBV28|few|NA|TRBJ1-1
TGTGCCAGCAGTCCCAGGGCCGATAACACTGAAGCTTTCTTT
CASSPRADNTEAFF
>15|TRBV21-1|NA|NA|TRBJ2-5
TGTGCCAGCAGCAAAGGACCGCTTGAGGAAGAGACCCAGTACTTC
CASSKGPLEEETQYF
>17|TRBV6-1|NA|TRBD1|TRBJ1-6
TGTGCCAGCAGTGAAGCAGGGACAGGGTGGTATAATTCACCCCTCCACTTT
CASSEAGTGWYNSPLHF
>16|TRBV7-6|NA|NA|TRBJ2-2
TGTGCCAGCAGCTTAGCGGGCGGGGGCAGCACCGGGGAGCTGTTTTTT
CASSLAGGGSTGELFF
>15|TRBV4-1|NA|TRBD1|TRBJ2-2
TGCGCCAGCAGCCTGCCGGGACAGGGGACCGTGGAGCTGTTTTTT
CASSLPGQGTVELFF
>13|TRBV27|NA|NA|TRBJ2-7
TGTGCCAGCAGTTTAACCGCAGCCTACGAGCAGTACTTC
CASSLTAAYEQYF
>13|TRBV7-2|few|NA|TRBJ2-2
TGTGCCAGCAGCTCCACAGGCCCCGGGGAGCTGTTTTTT
CASSSTGPGELFF
>17|TRBV7-2|NA|NA|TRBJ2-2
TGTGCCAGCACCCTTAGAGTAGGGGGGGGCCGGGCCGGGGAGCTGTTTTTT
CASTLRVGGGRAGELFF
>15|TRBV6-1|NA|TRBD2|TRBJ2-1
TGTGCCAGCAGAGACTTACGGACTAGATTGTATGAGCAGTTCTTC
CASRDLRTRLYEQFF
>13|TRBV10-3|NA|NA|TRBJ1-4
TGTGCCATCAATCAGGGACTCAAGGAAAAACTGTTTTTT
CAINQGLKEKLFF
>17|TRBV5-1|NA|TRBD1|TRBJ1-6
TGCGCCAGCAGCTTAAATTATGGGGACAGGGGTGATTCACCCCTCCACTTT
CASSLNYGDRGDSPLHF
>16|TRBV5-1|few|NA|TRBJ2-1
TGCGCCAGCAGCTTGGTCGGGGATGGGTCCTACAATGAGCAGTTCTTC
CASSLVGDGSYNEQFF
>14|TRBV4-3|few|NA|TRBJ2-6
TGCGCCAGCAGCCTTCTTCCTGGGGCCAACGTCCTGACTTTC
CASSLLPGANVLTF
>16|TRBV5-1|NA|NA|TRBJ2-2
TGCGCCAGCAGCTTGGAGGCAGGGTTCAACACCGGGGAGCTGTTTTTT
CASSLEAGFNTGELFF
>11|TRBV10-3|NA|NA|TRBJ1-1
TGTGCCATCAGTGCGGACAGCGAAGCTTTCTTT
CAISADSEAFF
>11|TRBV28|NA|NA|TRBJ2-5
TGTGCCAGCAGCAGAAAAGAGACCCAGTACTTC
CASSRKETQYF
>14|TRBV6-4|NA|TRBD1|TRBJ2-1
TGTGCCAGCAGTGTAGGGGGACAGGGGAGTGAGCAGTTCTTC
CASSVGGQGSEQFF
>14|TRBV7-2|NA|NA|TRBJ1-4
TGTGCCAGCAGCTTAAGGTTTAGCGGTGAAAAACTGTTTTTT
CASSLRFSGEKLFF
>14|TRBV2|NA|TRBD2|TRBJ2-5
TGTGCCAGCCCCCCCGGGGGGGCCCAAGAGACCCAGTACTTC
CASPPGGAQETQYF
>14|TRBV30|NA|NA|TRBJ2-3
TGTGCCTGGAGTGTTGGGGGGGCCGGAGATACGCAGTATTTT
CAWSVGGAGDTQYF
>14|TRBV5-1|NA|NA|TRBJ2-7
TGCGCCAGCAGCTTGGCCGAGGGTCCCTACGAGCAGTACTTC
CASSLAEGPYEQYF
>13|TRBV12-5|NA|NA|TRBJ2-2
TGTGCTACCAACTACGGAGACACCGGGGAGCTGTTTTTT
CATNYGDTGELFF
>15|TRBV2|NA|NA|TRBJ2-3
TGTGCCAGCAGCGTGGCGGGTAGCTTATTAGATACGCAGTATTTT
CASSVAGSLLDTQYF
>16|TRBV10-3|few|NA|TRBJ1-6
TGTGCCATCAGTGAGTCAAAAGGCGGTTCTAATTCACCCCTCCACTTT
CAISESKGGSNSPLHF
>17|TRBV7-9|NA|NA|TRBJ2-1
TGTGCCAGCAGCCCCACTCCAGGGGGACTCGTCGTCAATGAGCAGTTCTTC
CASSPTPGGLVVNEQFF
>15|TRBV7-9|once|NA|TRBJ1-2
TGTGCCAGCAGCTTAGAGGGGGGGATGAGCTATGGCTACACCTTC
CASSLEGGMSYGYTF
>17|TRBV5-1|NA|NA|TRBJ2-7
TGCGCCAGCAGCGCAATAGGGGGAGGGGACTTTACCTACGAGCAGTACTTC
CASSAIGGGDFTYEQYF
>16|TRBV29-1|NA|TRBD2|TRBJ2-3
TGCAGCGTACACGGACTAGCGGGGGGGTCATTGGATACGCAGTATTTT
CSVHGLAGGSLDTQYF
>18|TRBV27|once|NA|TRBJ2-5
TGTGCCAGCAGTTTATCAAAGAGGGGGACATGGGACCAAGAGACCCAGTACTTC
CASSLSKRGTWDQETQYF
>15|TRBV4-2|NA|TRBD1|TRBJ1-2
TGTGCCAGCAGCTTGGAAGCAGGGGGGCCGGTTGGCTACACCTTC
CASSLEAGGPVGYTF
>17|TRBV10-1|NA|TRBD2|TRBJ2-3
TGCGCCAGCAGCCCGACTAGCGGGGGACTTGGTACAGATACGCAGTATTTT
CASSPTSGGLGTDTQYF
>14|TRBV2|NA|NA|TRBJ1-5
TGTGCCAGCAGTGAATCGATAGGGGGTCAGCCCCAGCATTTT
CASSESIGGQPQHF
>15|TRBV5-1|NA|NA|TRBJ2-3
TGCGCCAGCAGCTCACAGCAACTGAGCACAGATACGCAGTATTTT
CASSSQQLSTDTQYF
>14|TRBV5-1|NA|NA|TRBJ2-7
TGCGCCAGCAGCTTGACGGAGGGGATGCGCGGGCAGTACTTC
CASSLTEGMRGQYF
>14|TRBV7-2|NA|NA|TRBJ2-3
TGTGCCAGCAGCTTTGGCCCGGAGGTGGATACGCAGTATTTT
CASSFGPEVDTQYF
>14|TRBV6-4|once|TRBD1|TRBJ2-2
TGTGCCAGCAGAATGACAGGGGACACCGGGGAGCTGTTTTTT
CASRMTGDTGELFF
>15|TRBV9|NA|TRBD1|TRBJ1-5
TGTGCCAGCAGCGTAGGTACAGGGGACAATCAGCCCCAGCATTTT
CASSVGTGDNQPQHF
>15|TRBV5-5|NA|NA|TRBJ2-3
TGTGCCAGCAGCTTGGGGGGGGGCCGGCCAGATACGCAGTATTTT
CASSLGGGRPDTQYF
>14|TRBV9|NA|NA|TRBJ1-5
TGTGCCAGCAGCGTAGGTAGCGGTGGAGAGCCCCAGCATTTT
CASSVGSGGEPQHF
>15|TRBV28|NA|NA|TRBJ2-2
TGTGCCAGCAGTTTAGGGTTGAGGAGCACCGGGGAGCTGTTTTTT
CASSLGLRSTGELFF
>10|TRBV9|NA|NA|TRBJ2-7
TGTGCCAGCAGATCTAGCGAGCAGTACTTC
CASRSSEQYF